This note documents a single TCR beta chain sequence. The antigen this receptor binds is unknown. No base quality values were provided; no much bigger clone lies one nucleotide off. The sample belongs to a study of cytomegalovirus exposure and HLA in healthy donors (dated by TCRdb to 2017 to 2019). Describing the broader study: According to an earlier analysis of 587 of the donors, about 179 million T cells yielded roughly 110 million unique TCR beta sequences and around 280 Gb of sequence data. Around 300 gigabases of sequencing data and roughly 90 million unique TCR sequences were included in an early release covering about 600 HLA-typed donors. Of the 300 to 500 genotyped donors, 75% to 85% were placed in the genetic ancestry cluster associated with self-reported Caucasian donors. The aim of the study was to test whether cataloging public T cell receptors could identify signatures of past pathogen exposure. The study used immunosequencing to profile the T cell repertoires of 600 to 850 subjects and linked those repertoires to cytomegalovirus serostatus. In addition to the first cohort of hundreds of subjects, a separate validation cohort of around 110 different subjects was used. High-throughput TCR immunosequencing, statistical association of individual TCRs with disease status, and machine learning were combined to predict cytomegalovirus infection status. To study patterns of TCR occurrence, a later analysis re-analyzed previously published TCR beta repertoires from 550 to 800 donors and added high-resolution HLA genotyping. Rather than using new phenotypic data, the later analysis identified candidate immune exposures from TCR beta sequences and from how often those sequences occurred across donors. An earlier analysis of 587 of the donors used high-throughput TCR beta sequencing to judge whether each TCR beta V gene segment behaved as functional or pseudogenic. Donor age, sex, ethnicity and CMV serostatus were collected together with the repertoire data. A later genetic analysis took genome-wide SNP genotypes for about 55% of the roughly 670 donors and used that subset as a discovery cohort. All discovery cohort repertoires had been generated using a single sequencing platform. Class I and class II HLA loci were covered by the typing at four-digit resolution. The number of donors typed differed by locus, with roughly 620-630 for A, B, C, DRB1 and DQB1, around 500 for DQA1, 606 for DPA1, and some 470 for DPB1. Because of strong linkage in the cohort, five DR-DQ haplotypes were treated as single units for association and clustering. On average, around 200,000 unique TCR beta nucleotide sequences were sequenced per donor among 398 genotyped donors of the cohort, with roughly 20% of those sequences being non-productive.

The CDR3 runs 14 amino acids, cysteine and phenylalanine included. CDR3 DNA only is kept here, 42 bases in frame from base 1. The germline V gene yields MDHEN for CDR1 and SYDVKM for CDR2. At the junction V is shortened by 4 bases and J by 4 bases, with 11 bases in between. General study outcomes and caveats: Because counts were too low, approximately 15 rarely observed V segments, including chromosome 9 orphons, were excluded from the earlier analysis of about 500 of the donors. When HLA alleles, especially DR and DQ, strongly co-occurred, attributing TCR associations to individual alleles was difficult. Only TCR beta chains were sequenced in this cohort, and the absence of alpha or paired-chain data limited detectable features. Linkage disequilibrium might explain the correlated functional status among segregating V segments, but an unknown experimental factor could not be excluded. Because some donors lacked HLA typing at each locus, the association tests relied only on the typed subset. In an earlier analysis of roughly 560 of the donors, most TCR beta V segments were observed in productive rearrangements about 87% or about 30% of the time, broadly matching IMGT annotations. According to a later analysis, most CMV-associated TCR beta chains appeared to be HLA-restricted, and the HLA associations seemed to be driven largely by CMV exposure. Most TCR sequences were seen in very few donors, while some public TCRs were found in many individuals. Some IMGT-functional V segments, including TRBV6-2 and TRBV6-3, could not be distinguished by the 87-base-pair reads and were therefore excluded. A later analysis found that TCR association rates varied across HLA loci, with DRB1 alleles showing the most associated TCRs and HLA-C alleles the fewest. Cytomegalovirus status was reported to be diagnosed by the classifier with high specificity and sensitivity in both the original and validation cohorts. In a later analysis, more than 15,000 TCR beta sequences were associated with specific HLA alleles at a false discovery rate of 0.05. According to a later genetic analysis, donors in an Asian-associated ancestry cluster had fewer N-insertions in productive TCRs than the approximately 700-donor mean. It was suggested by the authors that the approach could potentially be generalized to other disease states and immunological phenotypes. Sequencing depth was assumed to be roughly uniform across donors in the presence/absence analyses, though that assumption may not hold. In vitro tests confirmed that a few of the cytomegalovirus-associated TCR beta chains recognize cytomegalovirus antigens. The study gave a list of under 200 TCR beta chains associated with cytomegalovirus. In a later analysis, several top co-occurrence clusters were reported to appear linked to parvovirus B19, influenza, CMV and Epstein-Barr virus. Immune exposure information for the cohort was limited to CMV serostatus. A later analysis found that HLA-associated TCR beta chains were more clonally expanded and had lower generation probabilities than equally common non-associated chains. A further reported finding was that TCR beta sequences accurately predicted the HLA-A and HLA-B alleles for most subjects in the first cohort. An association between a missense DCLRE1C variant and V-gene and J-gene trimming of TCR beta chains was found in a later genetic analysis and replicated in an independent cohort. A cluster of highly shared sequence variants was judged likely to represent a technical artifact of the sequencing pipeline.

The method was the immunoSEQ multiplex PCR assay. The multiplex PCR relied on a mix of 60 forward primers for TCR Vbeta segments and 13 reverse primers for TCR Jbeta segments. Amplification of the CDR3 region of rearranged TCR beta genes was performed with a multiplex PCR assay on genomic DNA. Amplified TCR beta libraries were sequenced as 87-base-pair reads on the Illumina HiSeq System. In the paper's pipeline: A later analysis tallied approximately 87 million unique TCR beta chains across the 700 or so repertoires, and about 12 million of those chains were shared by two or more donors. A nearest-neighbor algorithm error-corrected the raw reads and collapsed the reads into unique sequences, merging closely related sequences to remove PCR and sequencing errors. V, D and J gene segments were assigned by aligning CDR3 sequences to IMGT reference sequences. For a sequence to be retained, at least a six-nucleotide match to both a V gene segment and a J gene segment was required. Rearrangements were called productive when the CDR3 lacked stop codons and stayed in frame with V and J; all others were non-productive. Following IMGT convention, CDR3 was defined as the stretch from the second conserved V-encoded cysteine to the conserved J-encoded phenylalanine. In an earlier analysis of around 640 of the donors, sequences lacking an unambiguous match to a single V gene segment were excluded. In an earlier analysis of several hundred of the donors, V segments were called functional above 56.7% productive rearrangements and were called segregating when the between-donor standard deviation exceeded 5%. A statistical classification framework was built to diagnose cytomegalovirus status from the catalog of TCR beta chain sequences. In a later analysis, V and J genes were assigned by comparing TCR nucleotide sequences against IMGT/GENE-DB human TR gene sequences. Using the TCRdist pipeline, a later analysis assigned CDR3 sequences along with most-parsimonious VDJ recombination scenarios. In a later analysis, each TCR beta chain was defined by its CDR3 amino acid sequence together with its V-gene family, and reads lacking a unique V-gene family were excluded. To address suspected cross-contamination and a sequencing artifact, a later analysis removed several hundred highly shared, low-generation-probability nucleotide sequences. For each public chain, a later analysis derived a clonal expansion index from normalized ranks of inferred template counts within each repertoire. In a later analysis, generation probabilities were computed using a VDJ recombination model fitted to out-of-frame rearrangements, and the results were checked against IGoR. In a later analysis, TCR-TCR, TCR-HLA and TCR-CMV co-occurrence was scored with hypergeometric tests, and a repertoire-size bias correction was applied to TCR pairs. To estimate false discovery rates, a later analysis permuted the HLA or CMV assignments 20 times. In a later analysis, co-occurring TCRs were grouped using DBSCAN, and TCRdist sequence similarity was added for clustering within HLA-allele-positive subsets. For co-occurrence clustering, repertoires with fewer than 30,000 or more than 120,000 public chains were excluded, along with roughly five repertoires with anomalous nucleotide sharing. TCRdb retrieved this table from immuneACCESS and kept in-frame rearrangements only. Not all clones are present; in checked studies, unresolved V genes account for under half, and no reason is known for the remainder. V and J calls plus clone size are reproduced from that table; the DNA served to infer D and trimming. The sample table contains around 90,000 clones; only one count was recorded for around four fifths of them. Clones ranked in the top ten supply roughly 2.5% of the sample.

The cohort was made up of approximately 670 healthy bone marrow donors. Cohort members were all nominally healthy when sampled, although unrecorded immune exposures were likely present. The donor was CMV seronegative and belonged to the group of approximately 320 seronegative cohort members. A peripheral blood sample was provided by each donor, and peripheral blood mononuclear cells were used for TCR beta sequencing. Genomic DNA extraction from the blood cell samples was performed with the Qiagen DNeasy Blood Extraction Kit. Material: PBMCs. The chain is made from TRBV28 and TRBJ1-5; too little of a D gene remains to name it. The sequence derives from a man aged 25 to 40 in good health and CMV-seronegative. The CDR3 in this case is CASSSPRHNQPQHF. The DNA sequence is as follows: TGTGCCAGCAGTTCCCCACGACATAATCAGCCCCAGCATTTT.